The following is a TCR beta chain sequence with its context. Per germline, CDR1 SGHRS and CDR2 YFSETQ. Trimming took off 0 bases at V and 9 bases at J, with 9 bases between the two ends. The CDR3 totals 13 residues. The sample comes from a study of cytotoxic CD8 clonotypes in ibrutinib-treated CLL. Study-wide context: The sample average was approximately 250,000 productive templates and 100,000 or so productive rearrangements.

Some clones are missing from TCRdb's copy, which holds only in-frame ones; the method was immunoSEQ multiplex PCR. The sample holds about 130,000 clones, approximately 81% seen once. This sequence was found in a human donor with chronic lymphocytic leukemia. Here the sequenced sample was PBMCs, taken after 24 months of ibrutinib treatment. The chain combines TRBV5-1 with TRBJ2-2; unclear D gene. This CDR3 reads CASSLVQLRELFF. As DNA, the CDR3 is TGCGCCAGCAGCTTGGTACAGCTCAGGGAGCTGTTTTTT. Full variable domain (missing parts from reference TRBV5-1 and TRBJ2-2): KAGVTQTPRYLIKTRGQQVTLSCSPISGHRSVSWYQQTPGQGLQFLFEYFSETQRNKGNFPGRFSGRQFSNSRSEMNVSTLELGDSALYLCASSLVQLRELFFGEGSRLTVL.